This T cell receptor (beta chain) was observed in a study of blood T cell repertoires in COVID-19 (dated by TCRdb to 2019 to 2021). Looking at the study overall: Collaborator samples came from the United States, Italy and Spain and covered acute and convalescent phases of COVID-19. Nearly every sample came with metadata listing a de-identified subject ID, COVID-19 status, age in years and sex. The material from the prospective study consisted of cDNA or gDNA derived from T cells, B-cell-depleted T cells, or PBMCs. Where HLA class I and class II types were available, the types were taken from metadata supplied by the sample provider, not from assay-based typing. The repertoires were made available in a free public database intended to serve as a resource for research on the immune response to SARS-CoV-2. The samples were drawn from two sources: the first 160 participants of the ongoing ImmuneRACE study, and some 1,300 subjects contributed by 6 global collaborators. The dataset comprised deeply sampled blood TCRbeta repertoires from subjects exposed to, actively infected with, or recovered from COVID-19. What the research found in general, with its limitations: Clinical and demographic metadata were provided uncurated, with the amount varying by source and participant.

The germline V gene (reference sequence) provides CDR1 SGHNT and CDR2 YYREEE. V is cut by 6 bases and J by 5 bases, and the space between the germline ends is 20 bases. The CDR3 goes from the cysteine to the phenylalanine over 15 residues. Just CDR3 DNA is preserved here, 45 bases in frame from base 1. Each collaborating institution followed its own protocols to collect whole blood in K2EDTA tubes. Collaborator samples were shipped for TCRbeta analysis as frozen whole blood, isolated PBMCs, or DNA extracted from either sample type. As concerns this clone: The antigen it binds to is not known. No base qualities exist here, and no much larger clone lies one base off it.

The immunoSEQ Assay, a bias-controlled multiplex PCR, was used to amplify TCRbeta CDR3 regions from genomic DNA. The source study handled its data this way. Nucleated cell counts per sample were estimated from amplification of reference gene primers within the assay. To quantify the absolute abundance of each unique TCRbeta CDR3 rearrangement, sequence reads were collapsed and filtered. Productive Simpson clonality was computed per sample as the square root of Simpson's diversity index over productive rearrangements. TCRdb holds this immuneACCESS table with in-frame rearrangements only. Some clones are missing; in checked studies, unresolved V genes explain under half, and the rest has no known cause. That table is the source of V, J and clone size, and D and trimming were worked out from the DNA. The sample has about 25,000 clones on record, approximately 88% of them singletons. Just under 5% of the sample is held by the ten biggest clonotypes.

This sequence originates from a man aged 65 to 85 with active COVID-19. The source material was peripheral blood. The chain is made from TRBV5-4 and TRBJ2-5, with TRBD2 perhaps the D gene, on 6 matching bases. The sequence in DNA is TGTGCCAGCACCCCCCTTCCTAGCGTTGTGGAGACCCAGTACTTC. Its translation reads: CASTPLPSVVETQYF.